The next 15 T cell receptor beta chains were all read from a single sample in a study of blood T cell repertoires in COVID-19. The protocol was immunoSEQ multiplex PCR, while the TCRdb copy is restricted to in-frame clones and leaves out a portion. The sample yields hundreds of thousands of clones, 80% to 90% seen once. The sequencing sample was made of PBMCs or T cells enriched from blood (not recorded which). The receptors come from a young woman who had recovered from COVID-19.

The V call is TRBV25-1, the J call TRBJ2-1; no clear D. The V end was cut by 4 bases, the J end by 10 bases, with 8 bases between. From germline, CDR1 is MGHDK and CDR2 SYGVNS. The CDR3 loop spans 11 amino acids. The chain's CDR3 is CASSVRHEQFF. The CDR3 DNA is TGTGCCAGCAGTGTGCGGCACGAGCAGTTCTTC.

This clone turned up a few times. The chain employs TRBV6-5 and TRBJ1-2; D uncertain. V lost 6 bases and J lost 3, with 14 bases in between. The CDR3 has 14 amino acids. Germline V CDR1 and CDR2: MNHEY, SVGAGI. DNA of the CDR3: TGTGCCAGCAGCCTTCTAGGAGGAGACTATGGCTACACCTTC. It encodes CASSLLGGDYGYTF.

CDR3 region: CASGGQASSYNSPLHF. The DNA of the CDR3 is TGTGCCAGCGGGGGACAGGCGAGCTCCTATAATTCACCCCTCCACTTT. The rearrangement joins TRBV2 to TRBJ1-6; 8 positions match TRBD1. Trimming cost V 8 bases and J 0 bases; bases outside gene matches: 6. Germline CDR1 and CDR2: SNHLY and FYNNEI. This CDR3 spans 16 amino acids.

The chain couples TRBV7-9 to TRBJ1-4, with unresolved D. Between the trimmed V and J ends, which lost 2 bases and 14 bases, there was a span of 9 bases. There are 11 residues in the CDR3. Germline lookup yields CDR1 SEHNR and CDR2 FQNEAQ (reference sequence). DNA for the CDR3: TGTGCCAGCAGCTTAACCGGGAGGCTGTTTTTT. Translated: CASSLTGRLFF. The full variable domain, in which reference TRBV7-9 and TRBJ1-4 provide the parts outside the CDR3, is DTGVSQNPRHKITKRGQNVTFRCDPISEHNRLYWYRQTLGQGPEFLTYFQNEAQLEKSRLLSDRFSAERPKGSFSTLEIQRTEQGDSAMYLCASSLTGRLFFGSGTQLSVL.

This clone was seen once. V gene TRBV3-1 (or the pseudogene TRBV3-2) combines with J gene TRBJ1-1; TRBD1 matches at 8 bases. The trim removed 3 bases at V and 3 bases at J, leaving 6 bases unmatched. This CDR3 spans 15 amino acids. Germline-derived CDR1 and CDR2 are LGHDT and YNNKEL (reference sequence). CDR3 loop: CASSQIRTGYTEAFF. As DNA, the CDR3 is TGTGCCAGCAGCCAGATCCGGACAGGGTACACTGAAGCTTTCTTT.

V and J are TRBV6-5 and TRBJ2-7; 9 positions agree with TRBD1. The CDR3 is 15 amino acids. Germline loops: CDR1 MNHEY, CDR2 SVGAGI. V gave up 6 bases and J gave up 1 base; unmatched junction bases: 7. In nucleotides, the CDR3 is TGTGCCAGCAGCACCGGGACAGGGTTTTCCTACGAGCAGTACTTC. It codes for CASSTGTGFSYEQYF.

This sequence joins TRBV28 and TRBJ2-5; D might be TRBD1 (6 bases). Trimming stripped 5 bases from V and 7 bases from J, with 20 bases between. The germline V gene encodes CDR1 MDHEN and CDR2 SYDVKM. The CDR3 has 15 amino acids. The CDR3 DNA reads TGTGCCAGCAGTGACCAGCAGGGGCTTCATGGGACCCAGTACTTC. Translation gives CASSDQQGLHGTQYF. The variable domain in full, completed from reference TRBV28 and TRBJ2-5, reads DVKVTQSSRYLVKRTGEKVFLECVQDMDHENMFWYRQDPGLGLRLIYFSYDVKMKEKGDIPEGYSVSREKKERFSLILESASTNQTSMYLCASSDQQGLHGTQYFGPGTRLLVL.

The gene calls are TRBV11-3 and TRBJ2-5, with a tentative D call TRBD2 (6 bases). This CDR3 has 15 amino acids. CDR1 and CDR2 from the germline V gene are SGHNT and YENEEA. Trimming took off 4 bases at V and 2 bases at J, with 14 bases between the two ends. This chain's CDR3 is CASSSGGAAQETQYF. For the CDR3, the DNA is TGTGCCAGCAGCTCCGGAGGGGCAGCTCAAGAGACCCAGTACTTC. Drawing the rest from reference TRBV11-3 and TRBJ2-5, the complete variable domain is EAGVVQSPRYKIIEKKQPVAFWCNPISGHNTLYWYLQNLGQGPELLIRYENEEAVDDSQLPKDRFSAERLKGVDSTLKIQPAELGDSAVYLCASSSGGAAQETQYFGPGTRLLVL.

This clone was seen a few times. The chain combines TRBV7-9 with TRBJ2-1; 9 nucleotides align to TRBD2. The CDR3 is made up of 15 amino acids. The germline CDR1 and CDR2 sequences are SEHNR and FQNEAQ (reference sequence). Trimming at V came to 1 base and at J to 10 bases, leaving 8 bases not matched to a gene. CDR3 amino acids: CASSLVGSGGQEQFF. The CDR3 coding sequence is TGTGCCAGCAGCTTAGTTGGTAGCGGGGGCCAAGAGCAGTTCTTC.

The genes are TRBV7-3 and TRBJ2-1; 7 positions agree with TRBD2. V lost 5 bases to trimming and J lost 9 bases; unmatched junction nucleotides: 7. The germline gives CDR1 SGHTA, CDR2 FQGTGA. This CDR3 comprises 13 residues. The CDR3 sequence is CASSLGGSGEQFF. CDR3 nucleotide sequence: TGTGCCAGCAGCCTCGGGGGGAGTGGTGAGCAGTTCTTC.

The CDR3: CASSYSRGTGLFF. In DNA, the CDR3 is TGTGCCAGCAGTTACTCGAGAGGGACAGGGTTGTTTTTT. This chain links TRBV6-5 with TRBJ1-4; TRBD1 matches at 9 bases. Looked up from germline, CDR1 is MNHEY and CDR2 is SVGAGI. This CDR3 has 13 amino acids. V dropped 0 bases and J dropped 15; count of bases not matched to a gene: 5.

This chain joins TRBV19 and TRBJ2-7; possible D gene TRBD2, 5 bases. The CDR3 length is 14 residues. CDR1 and CDR2 (germline): LNHDA, SQIVND (reference sequence). The V end was cut by 5 bases, the J end by 2 bases, with 13 bases between. The CDR3 is CASSFAGQTYEQYF. The CDR3 coding sequence is TGTGCCAGTAGTTTCGCGGGCCAAACCTACGAGCAGTACTTC.

This chain joins TRBV5-1 and TRBJ1-3; D may be TRBD1 (5 bases). This CDR3 has 14 amino acids. CDR1 and CDR2 (germline): SGHRS, YFSETQ. Trimming took 1 base from V and 2 from J, leaving 7 bases between them. In DNA, the CDR3 is TGCGCCAGCAGCTTGAACAGGCCTGGAAACACCATATATTTT. It codes for CASSLNRPGNTIYF.

The genes are TRBV10-2 and TRBJ2-7; maybe TRBD2 (6 bases). Germline V CDR1 and CDR2: WSHSY, SAAADI. The CDR3 length is 14 residues. With 3 bases removed from V and 0 bases from J, the gap between germline ends came to 9 bases. The CDR3 is CASSDDGGSYEQYF. The CDR3 DNA follows: TGCGCCAGCAGTGATGACGGGGGCTCCTACGAGCAGTACTTC.

V and J are TRBV5-1 and TRBJ2-5, with a weak D call TRBD1 (5 bases). Germline lookup yields CDR1 SGHRS and CDR2 YFSETQ. The CDR3 is made up of 13 amino acids. Trimming left V 3 bases short and J 6 bases short, with 12 bases between. The CDR3 protein is CASSSPRVKTQYF. CDR3 sequence (DNA): TGCGCCAGCAGCTCGCCCAGGGTAAAGACCCAGTACTTC.